The 5 T cell receptor beta chains listed next were all sequenced from one sample in a study of neurological immune-mediated disorders. TCRdb passed the 5' RACE reads through MiXCR, listing each CDR3 protein once. This table has roughly 59,000 distinct CDR3 sequences, roughly 4.9% appearing once. Sequencing was performed on PBMCs. These receptors came from a human donor with multiple sclerosis. The donor label of this sample is uncertain.

This clonotype was counted only a few times. The rearrangement joins TRBV4-1 to TRBJ1-4; 7 bases map to TRBD1. Germline V gene sequence: CDR1 MGHRA, CDR2 YSYEKL. With V trimmed by 0 bases and J by 5 bases, 9 bases remained unmatched. The CDR3 consists of 17 residues. DNA of the CDR3: TGCGCCAGCAGCCAAGACCAGCGACAGGGAAGAAATGAAAAACTGTTTTTT. It yields the protein CASSQDQRQGRNEKLFF.

This chain links TRBV29-1 with TRBJ1-2; D is perhaps TRBD1 (5 bases). CDR3 length: 11 amino acids. Germline assignment: CDR1 SQVTM and CDR2 ANQGSEA. V was shortened by 3 bases and J by 4 bases, with 6 bases between the two germline ends. The DNA for the CDR3 is TGCAGCGTTGAGGGACTCTATGGCTACACCTTC. Its translation: CSVEGLYGYTF.

The gene calls are TRBV2 and TRBJ2-7; a weak D match, TRBD2 (6 bases). The CDR3 sequence is 13 residues long. CDR1 is SNHLY and CDR2 is FYNNEI in the germline V gene. V lost 6 bases, J lost 3 bases, and 12 bases lay in between. The CDR3, as DNA: TGTGCCAGCAGCGCCTCGGGGGTCTACGAGCAGTACTTC. Translation: CASSASGVYEQYF. Full variable domain (remainder filled in from reference TRBV2 and TRBJ2-7): EPEVTQTPSHQVTQMGQEVILRCVPISNHLYFYWYRQILGQKVEFLVSFYNNEISEKSEIFDDQFSVERPDGSNFTLKIRSTKLEDSAMYFCASSASGVYEQYFGPGTRLTVT.

This clonotype has a count of ten or more. The J gene is TRBJ2-7, the V gene TRBV20-1; D is undetermined. V dropped 6 bases and J dropped 0 bases, with 15 bases sitting between them. Germline V CDR1 and CDR2: DFQATT, SNEGSKA (reference sequence). The CDR3 extends over 14 amino acids. The CDR3 DNA reads as TGCAGTGCAGTCGGGCTCACCCCCTCCTACGAGCAGTACTTC. Its translation: CSAVGLTPSYEQYF.

This clonotype appeared many times. The genes are TRBV7-9 and TRBJ2-7, with D possibly matching TRBD1 (6 bases). Germline V gives CDR1 SEHNR, CDR2 FQNEAQ (reference sequence). V was shortened by 4 bases and J by 3 bases, with 19 bases between the two germline ends. CDR3 length: 16 amino acids. CDR3 protein: CASSSGLLSRGYEQYF. For the CDR3, the DNA is TGTGCCAGCAGCTCAGGCTTATTGTCCAGGGGCTACGAGCAGTACTTC.